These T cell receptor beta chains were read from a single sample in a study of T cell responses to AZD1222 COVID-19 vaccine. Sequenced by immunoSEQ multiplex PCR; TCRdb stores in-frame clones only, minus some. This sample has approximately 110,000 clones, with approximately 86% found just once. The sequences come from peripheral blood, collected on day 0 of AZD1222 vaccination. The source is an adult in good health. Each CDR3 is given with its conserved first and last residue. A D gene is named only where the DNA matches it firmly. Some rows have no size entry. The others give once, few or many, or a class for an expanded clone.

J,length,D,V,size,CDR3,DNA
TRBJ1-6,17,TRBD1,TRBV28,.,CASILGDRARYNSPLHF,TGTGCCAGCATCTTGGGGGACAGGGCAAGATATAATTCACCCCTCCACTTT
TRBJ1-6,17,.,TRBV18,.,CASSPNSVHRSNSPLHF,TGTGCCAGCTCACCAAACTCTGTCCACAGGTCTAATTCACCCCTCCACTTT
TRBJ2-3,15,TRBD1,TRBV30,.,CAWSVATGGTDTQYF,TGTGCCTGGAGTGTAGCGACAGGGGGCACAGATACGCAGTATTTT
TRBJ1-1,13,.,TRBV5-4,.,CASSLGGSAEAFF,TGTGCCAGCAGCTTGGGGGGGAGCGCTGAAGCTTTCTTT
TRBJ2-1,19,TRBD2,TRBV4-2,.,CASSQITSGGPRSYNEQFF,TGTGCCAGCAGCCAAATTACTAGCGGGGGGCCCCGCTCCTACAATGAGCAGTTCTTC
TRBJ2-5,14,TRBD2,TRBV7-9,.,CASSPGGGQETQYF,TGTGCCAGCAGCCCGGGGGGAGGGCAAGAGACCCAGTACTTC
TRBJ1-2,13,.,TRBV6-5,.,CASTPDRNYGYTF,TGTGCCAGCACCCCCGACCGGAACTATGGCTACACCTTC
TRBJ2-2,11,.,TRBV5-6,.,CASTGKGELFF,TGTGCCAGCACCGGGAAAGGGGAGCTGTTTTTT
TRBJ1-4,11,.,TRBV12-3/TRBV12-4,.,CASSPTGKLFF,TGTGCCAGCAGTCCCACAGGGAAACTGTTTTTT
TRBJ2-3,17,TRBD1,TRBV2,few,CASSRTGTGYGTDTQYF,TGTGCCAGCAGTCGAACAGGGACAGGGTATGGAACAGATACGCAGTATTTT
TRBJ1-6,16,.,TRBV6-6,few,CASTMGPGGHNSPLHF,TGTGCCAGCACTATGGGTCCCGGGGGGCATAATTCACCCCTCCACTTT
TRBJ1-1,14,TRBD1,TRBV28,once,CASTLGGSYTEAFF,TGTGCCAGCACCCTAGGGGGCAGTTACACTGAAGCTTTCTTT
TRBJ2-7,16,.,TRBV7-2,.,CASSSFPPARSYEQYF,TGTGCCAGCAGCTCCTTCCCCCCAGCCCGCTCCTACGAGCAGTACTTC
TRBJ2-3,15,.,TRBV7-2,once,CASSLSTLSTDTQYF,TGTGCCAGCAGCTTGAGCACATTGAGCACAGATACGCAGTATTTT
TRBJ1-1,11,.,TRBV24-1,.,CATSYRPEAFF,TGTGCCACCAGTTATAGACCTGAAGCTTTCTTT
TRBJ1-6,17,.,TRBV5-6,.,CASTVGRGAAGNSPLHF,TGTGCCAGCACCGTTGGACGGGGAGCGGCAGGTAATTCACCCCTCCACTTT
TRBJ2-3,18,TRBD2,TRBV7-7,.,CASSLAVTSGTPTDTQYF,TGTGCCAGCAGTTTAGCGGTGACTAGCGGGACTCCCACAGATACGCAGTATTTT
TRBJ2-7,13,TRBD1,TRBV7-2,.,CASSLDRGHEQYF,TGTGCCAGCAGCTTAGACAGGGGCCACGAGCAGTACTTC
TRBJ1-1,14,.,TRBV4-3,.,CASSQEGWGTEAFF,TGCGCCAGCAGCCAAGAAGGATGGGGCACTGAAGCTTTCTTT
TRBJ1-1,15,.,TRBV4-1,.,CASSQVAGQNTEAFF,TGCGCCAGCAGCCAAGTCGCAGGGCAGAACACTGAAGCTTTCTTT
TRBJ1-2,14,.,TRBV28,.,CASSLQVLGIGYTF,TGTGCCAGCAGTCTACAGGTTCTGGGGATTGGCTACACCTTC
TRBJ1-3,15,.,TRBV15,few,CATSRDRDPGNTIYF,TGTGCCACCAGCAGAGATAGGGATCCTGGAAACACCATATATTTT
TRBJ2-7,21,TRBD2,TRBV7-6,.,CASSLDPLIGLAGGSSYEQYF,TGTGCCAGCAGCTTAGACCCCCTAATTGGACTAGCGGGGGGGAGCTCCTACGAGCAGTACTTC
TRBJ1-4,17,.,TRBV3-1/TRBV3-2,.,CASSQEPRRPTNEKLFF,TGTGCCAGCAGCCAAGAGCCCCGACGGCCAACTAATGAAAAACTGTTTTTT
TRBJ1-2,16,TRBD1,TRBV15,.,CATSRGETGLYYGYTF,TGTGCCACCAGCAGAGGTGAGACAGGGCTATACTATGGCTACACCTTC
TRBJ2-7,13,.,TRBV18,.,CASSPTRGYEQYF,TGTGCCAGCTCACCGACCAGGGGATACGAGCAGTACTTC
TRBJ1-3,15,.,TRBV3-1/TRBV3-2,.,CASSREQGAGNTIYF,TGTGCCAGCAGCCGAGAACAGGGTGCTGGAAACACCATATATTTT
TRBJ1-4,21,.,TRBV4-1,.,CASSQDYYSANLPGTNEKLFF,TGCGCCAGCAGCCAAGATTATTATTCCGCAAACCTACCAGGGACTAATGAAAAACTGTTTTTT
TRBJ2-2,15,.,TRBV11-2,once,CASSLGGQNTGELFF,TGTGCCAGCAGCCTAGGGGGGCAGAACACCGGGGAGCTGTTTTTT
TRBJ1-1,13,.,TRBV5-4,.,CASSARSNTEAFF,TGTGCCAGCAGCGCCCGGTCTAACACTGAAGCTTTCTTT
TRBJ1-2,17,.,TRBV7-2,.,CASSPNMMMDPEYGYTF,TGTGCCAGCAGCCCGAATATGATGATGGACCCAGAATATGGCTACACCTTC
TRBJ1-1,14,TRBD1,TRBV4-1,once,CASSPGQYYTEAFF,TGCGCCAGCAGCCCGGGACAGTACTACACTGAAGCTTTCTTT
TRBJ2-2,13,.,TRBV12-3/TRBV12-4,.,CASSPTGRRELFF,TGTGCCAGCAGTCCTACCGGGCGCCGGGAGCTGTTTTTT
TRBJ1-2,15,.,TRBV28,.,CASSQPTGLNYGYTF,TGTGCCAGCAGCCAACCTACAGGGTTGAACTATGGCTACACCTTC
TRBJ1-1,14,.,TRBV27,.,CASSLFLGGGEAFF,TGTGCCAGCAGTCTCTTCCTGGGGGGTGGGGAAGCTTTCTTT
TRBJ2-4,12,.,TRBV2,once,CASSEMENIQYF,TGTGCCAGCAGTGAAATGGAAAACATTCAGTACTTC
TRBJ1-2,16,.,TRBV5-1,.,CASSLALGGPQVGYTF,TGCGCCAGCAGCTTGGCTTTGGGGGGACCTCAGGTTGGCTACACCTTC
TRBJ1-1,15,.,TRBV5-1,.,CASSLVGRVNTEAFF,TGCGCCAGCAGCTTGGTAGGACGGGTTAACACTGAAGCTTTCTTT
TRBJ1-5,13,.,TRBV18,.,CASSPSGNQPQHF,TGTGCCAGCTCACCGTCCGGCAATCAGCCCCAGCATTTT
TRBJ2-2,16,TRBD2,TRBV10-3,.,CAISAGSGLVSGELFF,TGTGCCATCAGTGCCGGATCGGGACTAGTGTCCGGGGAGCTGTTTTTT
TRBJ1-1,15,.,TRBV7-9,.,CASRSEKDMNTEAFF,TGTGCCAGCCGTAGCGAAAAAGACATGAACACTGAAGCTTTCTTT
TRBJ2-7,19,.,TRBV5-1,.,CASSLAEGASSSLHYEQYF,TGCGCCAGCAGCTTGGCCGAAGGGGCTAGCTCCTCACTACACTACGAGCAGTACTTC
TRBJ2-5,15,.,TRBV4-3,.,CASSQSMGDLGTQYF,TGCGCCAGCAGCCAATCGATGGGGGATTTGGGGACCCAGTACTTC
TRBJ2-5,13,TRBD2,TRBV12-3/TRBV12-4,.,CASSWGGMETQYF,TGTGCCAGCAGTTGGGGGGGTATGGAGACCCAGTACTTC
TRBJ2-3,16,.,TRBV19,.,CASSPPPAPGTDTQYF,TGTGCCAGTAGTCCCCCTCCCGCCCCCGGCACAGATACGCAGTATTTT
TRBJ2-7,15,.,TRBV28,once,CASSLFQGTTYEQYF,TGTGCCAGCAGTTTATTTCAGGGGACCACCTACGAGCAGTACTTC
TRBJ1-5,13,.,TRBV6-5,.,CASRSIGDQPQHF,TGTGCCAGCAGGAGCATAGGGGATCAGCCCCAGCATTTT
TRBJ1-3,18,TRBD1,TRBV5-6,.,CASSLVEGTGGSGNTIYF,TGTGCCAGCAGCTTGGTGGAAGGGACAGGGGGTTCTGGAAACACCATATATTTT
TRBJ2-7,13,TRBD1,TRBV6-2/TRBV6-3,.,CASSYTGQRKQYF,TGTGCCAGCAGTTACACGGGACAGCGAAAGCAGTACTTC
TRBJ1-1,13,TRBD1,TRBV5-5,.,CASSVDRDTEAFF,TGTGCCAGCAGCGTGGACAGGGACACTGAAGCTTTCTTT
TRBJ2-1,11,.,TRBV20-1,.,CSASRVREQFF,TGCAGTGCTAGCCGGGTTAGGGAGCAGTTCTTC
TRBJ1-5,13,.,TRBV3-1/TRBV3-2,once,CASSHAGSQPQHF,TGTGCCAGCAGCCACGCAGGGAGTCAGCCCCAGCATTTT
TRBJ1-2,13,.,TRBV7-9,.,CASSLGTDLGYTF,TGTGCCAGCAGCTTAGGCACGGACCTGGGCTACACCTTC
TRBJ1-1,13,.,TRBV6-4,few,CASSVSGNTEAFF,TGTGCCAGCAGTGTCTCAGGGAACACTGAAGCTTTCTTT
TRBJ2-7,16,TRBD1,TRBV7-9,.,CASSSLSWDRGSEQYF,TGTGCCAGCAGCTCTCTTAGTTGGGACAGGGGTTCCGAGCAGTACTTC
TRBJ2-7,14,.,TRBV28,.,CASSSGAVNYEQYF,TGTGCCAGCAGTTCAGGGGCGGTTAACTACGAGCAGTACTTC